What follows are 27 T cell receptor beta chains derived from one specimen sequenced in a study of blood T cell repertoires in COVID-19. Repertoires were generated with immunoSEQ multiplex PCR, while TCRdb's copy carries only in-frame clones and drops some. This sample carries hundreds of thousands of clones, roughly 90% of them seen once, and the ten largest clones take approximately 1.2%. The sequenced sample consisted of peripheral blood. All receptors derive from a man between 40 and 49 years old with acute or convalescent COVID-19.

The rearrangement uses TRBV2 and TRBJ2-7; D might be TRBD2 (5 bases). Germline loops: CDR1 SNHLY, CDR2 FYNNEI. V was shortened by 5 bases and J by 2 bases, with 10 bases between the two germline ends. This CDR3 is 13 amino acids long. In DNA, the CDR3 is TGTGCCAGCAGTATCGGGGTAGCCTACGAGCAGTACTTC. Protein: CASSIGVAYEQYF.

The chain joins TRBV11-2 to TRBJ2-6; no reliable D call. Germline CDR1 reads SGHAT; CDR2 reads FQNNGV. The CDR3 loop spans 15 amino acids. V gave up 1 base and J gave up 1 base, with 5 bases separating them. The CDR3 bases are TGTGCCAGCAGCTTAGCCCCTTCTGGGGCCAACGTCCTGACTTTC. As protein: CASSLAPSGANVLTF.

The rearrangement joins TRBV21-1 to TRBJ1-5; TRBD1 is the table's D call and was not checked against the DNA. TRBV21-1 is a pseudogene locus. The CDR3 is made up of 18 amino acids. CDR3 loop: CASSKRLQGNYSNQPQHF. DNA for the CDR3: TGTGCCAGCAGCAAAAGGCTCCAGGGGAACTATAGCAATCAGCCCCAGCATTTT.

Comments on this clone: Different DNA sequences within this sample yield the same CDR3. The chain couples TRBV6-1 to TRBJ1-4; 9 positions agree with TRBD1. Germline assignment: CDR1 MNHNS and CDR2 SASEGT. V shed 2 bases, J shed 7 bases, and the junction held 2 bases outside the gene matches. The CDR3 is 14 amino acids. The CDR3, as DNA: TGTGCCAGCAGTGAAACAGGGGGCGTTGAAAAACTGTTTTTT. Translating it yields CASSETGGVEKLFF.

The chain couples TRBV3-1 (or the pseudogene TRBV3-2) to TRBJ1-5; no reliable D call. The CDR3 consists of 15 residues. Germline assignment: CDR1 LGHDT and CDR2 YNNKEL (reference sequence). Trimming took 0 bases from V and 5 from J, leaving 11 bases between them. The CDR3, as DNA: TGTGCCAGCAGCCAAGATGCCGCTCTAGATCAGCCCCAGCATTTT. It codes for CASSQDAALDQPQHF.

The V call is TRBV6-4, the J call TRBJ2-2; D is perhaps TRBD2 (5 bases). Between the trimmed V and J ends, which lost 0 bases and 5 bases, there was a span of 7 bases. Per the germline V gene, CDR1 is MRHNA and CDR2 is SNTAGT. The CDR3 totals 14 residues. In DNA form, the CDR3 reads TGTGCCAGCAGTGACTCCCCGGGGACCGGGGAGCTGTTTTTT. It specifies CASSDSPGTGELFF.

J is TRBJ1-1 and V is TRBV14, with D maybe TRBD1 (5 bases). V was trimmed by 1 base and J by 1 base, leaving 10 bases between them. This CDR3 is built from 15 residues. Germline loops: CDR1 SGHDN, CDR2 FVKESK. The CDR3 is CASSQVRGPNTEAFF. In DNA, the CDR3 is TGTGCCAGCAGCCAAGTTAGGGGCCCGAACACTGAAGCTTTCTTT.

The CDR3 loop is CAIAGRHNNEQFF. Written as DNA, the CDR3 is TGTGCCATCGCGGGACGCCACAACAATGAGCAGTTCTTC. V gene TRBV10-3 combines with J gene TRBJ2-1, with D perhaps TRBD2 (6 bases). Germline-derived CDR1 and CDR2 are ENHRY and SYGVKD. This CDR3 spans 13 amino acids. Trimming stripped 8 bases from V and 5 bases from J, with 13 bases between.

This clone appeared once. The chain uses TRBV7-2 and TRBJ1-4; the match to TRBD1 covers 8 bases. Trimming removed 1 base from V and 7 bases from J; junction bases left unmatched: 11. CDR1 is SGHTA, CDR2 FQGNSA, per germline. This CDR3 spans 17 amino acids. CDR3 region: CASSLGTGLFLFEKLFF. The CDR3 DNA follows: TGTGCCAGCAGCTTAGGGACAGGGCTATTTCTTTTTGAAAAACTGTTTTTT.

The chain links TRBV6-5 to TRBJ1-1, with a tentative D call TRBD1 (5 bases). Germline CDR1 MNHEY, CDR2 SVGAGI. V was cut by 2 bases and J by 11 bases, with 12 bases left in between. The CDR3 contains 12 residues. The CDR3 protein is CASSYGASRAFF. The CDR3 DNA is TGTGCCAGCAGTTACGGGGCCAGTCGGGCTTTCTTT.

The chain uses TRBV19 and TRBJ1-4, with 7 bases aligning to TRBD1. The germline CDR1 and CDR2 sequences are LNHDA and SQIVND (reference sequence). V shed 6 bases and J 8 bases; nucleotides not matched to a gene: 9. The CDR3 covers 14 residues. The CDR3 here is CASSKMTGPEKLFF. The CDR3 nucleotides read TGTGCCAGTAGCAAAATGACAGGGCCGGAAAAACTGTTTTTT.

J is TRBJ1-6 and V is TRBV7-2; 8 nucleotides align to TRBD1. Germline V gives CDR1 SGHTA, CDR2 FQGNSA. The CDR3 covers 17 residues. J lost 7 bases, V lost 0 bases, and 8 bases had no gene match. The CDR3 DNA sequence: TGTGCCAGCAGCTTAGCGTATTGGACAGGGACGAATTCACCCCTCCACTTT. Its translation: CASSLAYWTGTNSPLHF.

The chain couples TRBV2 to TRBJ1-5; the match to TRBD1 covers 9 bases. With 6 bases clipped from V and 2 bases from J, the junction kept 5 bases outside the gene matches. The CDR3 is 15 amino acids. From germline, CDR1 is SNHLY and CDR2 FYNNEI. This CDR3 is CASRATGGGNQPQHF. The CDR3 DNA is TGTGCCAGCAGGGCTACAGGGGGCGGCAATCAGCCCCAGCATTTT.

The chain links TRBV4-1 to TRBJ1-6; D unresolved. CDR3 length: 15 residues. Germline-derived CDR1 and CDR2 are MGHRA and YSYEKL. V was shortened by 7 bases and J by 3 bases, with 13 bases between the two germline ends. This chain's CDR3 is CASNPGEGYNSPLHF. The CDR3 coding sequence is TGCGCCAGCAACCCGGGAGAAGGCTATAATTCACCCCTCCACTTT.

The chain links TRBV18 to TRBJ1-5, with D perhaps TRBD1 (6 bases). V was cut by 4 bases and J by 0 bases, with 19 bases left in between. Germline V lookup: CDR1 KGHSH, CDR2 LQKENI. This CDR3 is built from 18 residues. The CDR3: CASSQNGGRTGSNQPQHF. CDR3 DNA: TGTGCCAGCTCACAAAACGGGGGGCGCACGGGTAGCAATCAGCCCCAGCATTTT.

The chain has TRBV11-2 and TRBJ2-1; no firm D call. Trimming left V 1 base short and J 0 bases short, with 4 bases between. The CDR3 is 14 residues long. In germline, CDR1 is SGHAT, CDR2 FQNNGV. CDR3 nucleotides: TGTGCCAGCAGCTTAGGACTCTCCTACAATGAGCAGTTCTTC. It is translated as CASSLGLSYNEQFF. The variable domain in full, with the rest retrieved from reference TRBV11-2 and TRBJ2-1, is EAGVAQSPRYKIIEKRQSVAFWCNPISGHATLYWYQQILGQGPKLLIQFQNNGVVDDSQLPKDRFSAERLKGVDSTLKIQPAKLEDSAVYLCASSLGLSYNEQFFGPGTRLTVL.

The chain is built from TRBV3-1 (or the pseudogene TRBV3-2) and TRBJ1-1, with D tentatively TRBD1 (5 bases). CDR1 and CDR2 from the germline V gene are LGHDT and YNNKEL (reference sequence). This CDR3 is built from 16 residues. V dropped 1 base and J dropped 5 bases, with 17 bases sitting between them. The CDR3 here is CASSQVVGRVITEAFF. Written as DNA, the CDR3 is TGTGCCAGCAGCCAAGTTGTGGGCAGGGTAATTACTGAAGCTTTCTTT.

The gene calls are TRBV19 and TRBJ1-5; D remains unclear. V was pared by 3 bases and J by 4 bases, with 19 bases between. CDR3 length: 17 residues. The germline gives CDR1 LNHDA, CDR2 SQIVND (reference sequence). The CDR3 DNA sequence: TGTGCCAGTAGTATTGTACCGAGCGGCGGCACTAATCAGCCCCAGCATTTT. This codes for CASSIVPSGGTNQPQHF.

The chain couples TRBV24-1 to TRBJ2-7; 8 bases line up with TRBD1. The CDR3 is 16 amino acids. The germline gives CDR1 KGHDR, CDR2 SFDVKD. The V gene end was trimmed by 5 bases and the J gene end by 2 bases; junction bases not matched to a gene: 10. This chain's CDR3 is CATSAPDRTGTYEQYF. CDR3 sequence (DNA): TGTGCCACCAGTGCCCCCGACCGGACAGGGACCTACGAGCAGTACTTC.

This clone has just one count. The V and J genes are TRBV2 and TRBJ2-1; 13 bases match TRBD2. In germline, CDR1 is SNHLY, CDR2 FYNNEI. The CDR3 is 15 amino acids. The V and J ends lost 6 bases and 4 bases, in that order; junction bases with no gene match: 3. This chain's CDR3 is CASRGTSGTYNEQFF. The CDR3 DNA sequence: TGTGCCAGCAGGGGGACTAGCGGGACGTACAATGAGCAGTTCTTC.

CDR3 loop: CASSLRGAGNEKLFF. In nucleotides, the CDR3 is TGTGCCAGCAGTCTCAGGGGAGCTGGTAATGAAAAACTGTTTTTT. The chain carries TRBV2 and TRBJ1-4; D may be TRBD1 (6 bases). Germline V gene data show CDR1 as SNHLY and CDR2 as FYNNEI. V gave up 5 bases and J gave up 4 bases, with 14 bases separating them. The CDR3 totals 15 residues.

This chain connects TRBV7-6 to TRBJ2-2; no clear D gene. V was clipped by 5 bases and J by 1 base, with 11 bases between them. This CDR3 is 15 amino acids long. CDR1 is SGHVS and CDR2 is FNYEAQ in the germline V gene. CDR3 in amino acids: CASSALPKNTGELFF. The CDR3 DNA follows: TGTGCCAGCAGCGCCCTACCTAAGAACACCGGGGAGCTGTTTTTT.

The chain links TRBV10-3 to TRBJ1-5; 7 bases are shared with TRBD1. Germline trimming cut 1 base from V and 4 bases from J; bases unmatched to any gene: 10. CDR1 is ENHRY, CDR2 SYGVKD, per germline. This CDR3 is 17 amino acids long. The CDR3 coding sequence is TGTGCCATCAGTGAGTGGGGGTCAGGGGGAGCAAATCAGCCCCAGCATTTT. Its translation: CAISEWGSGGANQPQHF.

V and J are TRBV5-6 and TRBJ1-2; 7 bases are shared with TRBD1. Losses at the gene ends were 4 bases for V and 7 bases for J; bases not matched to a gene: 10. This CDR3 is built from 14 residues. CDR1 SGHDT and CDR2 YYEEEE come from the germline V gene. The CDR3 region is CASSVRNRGFGYTF. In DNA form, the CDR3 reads TGTGCCAGCAGCGTGCGGAACAGGGGCTTTGGCTACACCTTC.

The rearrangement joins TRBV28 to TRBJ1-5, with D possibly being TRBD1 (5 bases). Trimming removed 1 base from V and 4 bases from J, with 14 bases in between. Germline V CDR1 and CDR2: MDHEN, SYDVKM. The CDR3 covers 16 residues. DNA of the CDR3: TGTGCCAGCAGTTTATCCCGACGACAGAGAAATCAGCCCCAGCATTTT. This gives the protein CASSLSRRQRNQPQHF.

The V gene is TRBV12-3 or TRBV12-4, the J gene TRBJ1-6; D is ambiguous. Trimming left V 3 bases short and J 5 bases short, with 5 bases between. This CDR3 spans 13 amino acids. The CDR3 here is CASSLPDNSPLHF. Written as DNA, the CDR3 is TGTGCCAGCAGTTTGCCAGATAATTCACCCCTCCACTTT.

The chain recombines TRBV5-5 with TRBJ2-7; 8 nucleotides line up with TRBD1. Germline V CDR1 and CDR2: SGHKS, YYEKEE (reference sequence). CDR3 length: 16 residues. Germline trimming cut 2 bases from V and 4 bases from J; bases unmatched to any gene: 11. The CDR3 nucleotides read TGTGCCAGCAGCTTACGAGGGGGACAGGCCCTATACGAGCAGTACTTC. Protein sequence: CASSLRGGQALYEQYF.